The 27 T cell receptor beta chains presented below share a single source sample, sequenced in a study of blood T cell repertoires in COVID-19 (dated by TCRdb to the early 2020s). Library preparation employed the immunoSEQ multiplex PCR assay. Held by TCRdb, this immuneACCESS table contains in-frame sequences only and omits some clones. Under half of the omission traces to an unresolved V gene where checked; the cause of the rest is unknown. Across this sample there are roughly 400,000 clones, with over 75% seen only once. The top ten hold around 1.5% of the sample. Sequenced sample: PBMCs or T cells enriched from blood (not recorded which). The receptor set was obtained from a woman under 30 who had been exposed to COVID-19.

The gene calls are TRBV6-2 or TRBV6-3 and TRBJ2-7; 9 bases fit TRBD1. The CDR3 is 16 residues long. Looked up from germline, CDR1 is MNHEY and CDR2 is SVGEGT. V trimming: 6 bases; J trimming: 9 bases; junction bases outside the gene matches: 18. The CDR3: CASSPPPGQGTGGQYF. The DNA for the CDR3 is TGTGCCAGCAGCCCCCCACCGGGACAGGGAACGGGTGGGCAGTACTTC.

This chain links TRBV24-1 with TRBJ2-7; 7 nucleotides line up with TRBD2. Losses at the gene ends were 9 bases for V and 3 bases for J; bases not matched to a gene: 7. CDR3 length equals 13 residues. The V gene's germline CDR1 is KGHDR and CDR2 SFDVKD. CDR3 amino acids: CATCSGACYEQYF. The CDR3 DNA reads as TGTGCCACCTGCAGCGGGGCGTGCTACGAGCAGTACTTC.

The CDR3 here is CASSRNSNPYEQYF. CDR3 nucleotide sequence: TGTGCCAGCAGTCGAAATAGCAACCCCTACGAGCAGTACTTC. The rearrangement joins TRBV6-5 to TRBJ2-7; no firm D call. The CDR3 has 14 residues. Germline V gene lookup returns CDR1 MNHEY and CDR2 SVGAGI. Trimming shortened V by 5 bases and J by 2 bases, and 13 bases separated the two germline ends.

The rearrangement joins TRBV28 to TRBJ2-7; TRBD1 is a possible D gene (5 bases). This CDR3 contains 14 residues. The V gene's germline CDR1 is MDHEN and CDR2 SYDVKM. V gave up 6 bases and J gave up 5 bases, with 17 bases separating them. CDR3 in DNA: TGTGCCAGCAGGGGGCGGTGGCAGGACGACGAGCAGTACTTC. Protein sequence: CASRGRWQDDEQYF.

The chain joins TRBV18 to TRBJ2-7; possible D gene TRBD2, 6 bases. Germline CDR1 reads KGHSH; CDR2 reads LQKENI. The CDR3 contains 15 residues. The V end lost 2 bases, the J end lost 2 bases, and 13 bases lay between the germline ends. DNA of the CDR3: TGTGCCAGCTCACCATCGGGAGTCCTCACCTACGAGCAGTACTTC. It is translated as CASSPSGVLTYEQYF.

The chain is built from TRBV3-1 (or the pseudogene TRBV3-2) and TRBJ2-1; D unclear. V lost 0 bases, J lost 13 bases, and 10 bases lay in between. Germline CDR1 and CDR2: LGHDT and YNNKEL (reference sequence). The CDR3 contains 12 residues. In DNA form, the CDR3 reads TGTGCCAGCAGCCAAGATCAGAGGCCTCAGTTCTTC. Translating gives CASSQDQRPQFF.

Only one count was recorded for this clone. V usage is TRBV6-5 and J usage is TRBJ1-6, with D possibly TRBD1 on 6 matching bases. Germline V gene sequence: CDR1 MNHEY, CDR2 SVGAGI. The CDR3 sequence is 13 residues long. Trimming left V 6 bases short and J 9 bases short, with 12 bases between. The CDR3 region is CASSDPGVSPLHF. The CDR3 coding sequence is TGTGCCAGCAGCGATCCAGGGGTTTCACCCCTCCACTTT.

The chain has TRBV19 and TRBJ1-5, with 9 positions matching TRBD1. Germline lookup yields CDR1 LNHDA and CDR2 SQIVND (reference sequence). The CDR3 contains 17 residues. V gave up 1 base and J gave up 4 bases; unmatched junction bases: 8. CDR3 loop: CASSIVRGTGYNQPQHF. The CDR3 nucleotides read TGTGCCAGTAGTATAGTGAGAGGGACAGGGTATAATCAGCCCCAGCATTTT.

The chain has TRBV27 and TRBJ2-7; 7 bases line up with TRBD1. The germline gives CDR1 MNHEY, CDR2 SMNVEV (reference sequence). The CDR3 covers 14 residues. J was trimmed by 5 bases and V by 6 bases; bases with no gene match: 10. CDR3 protein: CASSSQQGKDEQYF. CDR3 bases: TGTGCCAGCAGCTCCCAACAGGGGAAGGACGAGCAGTACTTC.

DNA of the CDR3: TGTGCCACCAGTGAAGCGGGACAGGGGAGCAATCAGCCCCAGCATTTT. The encoded protein is CATSEAGQGSNQPQHF. V usage is TRBV24-1 and J usage is TRBJ1-5, with 10 bases identical to TRBD1. This CDR3 has 16 amino acids. V trimming: 4 bases; J trimming: 1 base; junction bases outside the gene matches: 3. From germline, CDR1 is KGHDR and CDR2 SFDVKD.

V is TRBV11-2 and J is TRBJ1-3; D remains ambiguous. This CDR3 contains 16 residues. The V and J ends lost 3 bases and 0 bases respectively, with 12 bases between them. In germline, CDR1 is SGHAT, CDR2 FQNNGV. The CDR3 sequence: CASSFSVQSSGNTIYF. The CDR3 DNA reads as TGTGCCAGCAGCTTCTCAGTACAGAGCTCTGGAAACACCATATATTTT.

The chain joins TRBV27 to TRBJ2-1; 14 bases fit TRBD2. After removal of 5 bases from V and 7 bases from J, the junction contained 4 bases not matched to a gene. Germline V CDR1 and CDR2: MNHEY, SMNVEV (reference sequence). The CDR3 spans 15 residues. This chain's CDR3 is CASSPGLAGVNEQFF. The CDR3 DNA reads TGTGCCAGCAGTCCGGGACTAGCGGGAGTGAATGAGCAGTTCTTC.

This chain uses TRBV7-9 with TRBJ2-2; TRBD1 aligns across 7 bases. Germline V gene data show CDR1 as SEHNR and CDR2 as FQNEAQ (reference sequence). V lost 1 base and J lost 7; bases outside the gene matches: 6. This CDR3 is built from 15 residues. DNA of the CDR3: TGTGCCAGCAGCTTAGGATATAACAGGGGCGGGGAGCTGTTTTTT. Residues: CASSLGYNRGGELFF.

V is TRBV6-6 and J is TRBJ2-2; 15 bases are shared with TRBD2. The ends lost 5 bases at V and 5 bases at J; junction bases unmatched: 6. Per germline, CDR1 MNHNY and CDR2 SVGAGI (reference sequence). CDR3 length equals 17 residues. CDR3 loop: CASSPGTSGGRTGELFF. CDR3 DNA sequence: TGTGCCAGCAGTCCCGGGACTAGCGGGGGGAGGACCGGGGAGCTGTTTTTT.

The chain has TRBV19 and TRBJ2-7, with 8 bases that match TRBD1. The trim removed 6 bases at V and 2 bases at J, leaving 6 bases unmatched. CDR1 and CDR2 from the germline V gene are LNHDA and SQIVND (reference sequence). This CDR3 is 14 amino acids long. The CDR3: CASRRTGQTYEQYF. As DNA, the CDR3 is TGTGCCAGTAGGCGGACAGGGCAAACCTACGAGCAGTACTTC.

The chain joins TRBV4-1 to TRBJ2-7, with D tentatively TRBD2 (7 bases). CDR1 is MGHRA, CDR2 YSYEKL, per germline. This CDR3 comprises 14 residues. V was cut by 0 bases and J by 7 bases, with 13 bases left in between. The CDR3 is CASSQDRGAQEQYF. Written as DNA, the CDR3 is TGCGCCAGCAGCCAAGACCGGGGGGCGCAAGAGCAGTACTTC.

This sequence joins TRBV25-1 and TRBJ2-5; D unclear. The V end was cut by 3 bases, the J end by 3 bases, with 11 bases between. CDR3 length: 14 amino acids. The V gene's germline CDR1 is MGHDK and CDR2 SYGVNS. The DNA of the CDR3 is TGTGCCAGCAGTGATAGTGGGCCAAAAGAGACCCAGTACTTC. This gives the protein CASSDSGPKETQYF.

This sequence joins TRBV28 and TRBJ2-1, with 13 bases matching TRBD2. From germline, CDR1 is MDHEN and CDR2 SYDVKM. The CDR3 has 17 amino acids. Trimming removed 2 bases from V and 2 bases from J; junction bases left unmatched: 3. The CDR3 loop reads CASSLGGTSGAYNEQFF. DNA of the CDR3: TGTGCCAGCAGTTTAGGCGGGACTAGCGGGGCCTACAATGAGCAGTTCTTC.

The rearrangement links TRBV7-6 to TRBJ2-3; TRBD2 agrees at 12 bases. The CDR3 runs to 18 residues. CDR1 and CDR2 (germline): SGHVS, FNYEAQ. The junction had 8 bases not matched to a gene; V was cut back by 3 bases and J by 1 base. This CDR3 is CASSFRPSGGARTDTQYF. The CDR3 bases are TGTGCCAGCAGCTTCAGACCTAGCGGGGGGGCCCGCACAGATACGCAGTATTTT.

This clone was detected only once. The chain recombines TRBV5-6 with TRBJ2-7; 9 bases are a match to TRBD1. The CDR3 contains 14 residues. J was trimmed by 3 bases and V by 4 bases; bases with no gene match: 5. The germline gives CDR1 SGHDT, CDR2 YYEEEE. This chain's CDR3 is CASSLRDRDYEQYF. The CDR3 nucleotides read TGTGCCAGCAGCCTCCGGGACAGGGACTACGAGCAGTACTTC.

As DNA, the CDR3 is TGTGCCAGCAGAGCAGCGGGGGTCTACTCTGGGGCCAACGTCCTGACTTTC. Its translation is CASRAAGVYSGANVLTF. The chain links TRBV5-4 to TRBJ2-6; 8 nucleotides agree with TRBD2. Germline V gene sequence: CDR1 SGHNT, CDR2 YYREEE (reference sequence). The J segment lost 0 bases and the V segment lost 5 bases, leaving 7 bases of the junction unmatched. CDR3 length: 17 residues.

The V gene is TRBV28, the J gene TRBJ1-5; 8 nucleotides agree with TRBD1. From germline, CDR1 is MDHEN and CDR2 SYDVKM. V was clipped by 3 bases and J by 5 bases; unmatched bases: 12. The CDR3 is made up of 17 amino acids. The CDR3 here is CASSFLDRVRVYQPQHF. In DNA form, the CDR3 reads TGTGCCAGCAGTTTTCTGGACAGGGTCCGTGTATATCAGCCCCAGCATTTT.

This clone was picked up one time. The chain carries TRBV19 and TRBJ2-5; 9 bases fit TRBD1. V lost 9 bases, J lost 2 bases, and 10 bases stayed unmatched. This CDR3 spans 15 amino acids. CDR1 and CDR2 from the germline V gene are LNHDA and SQIVND (reference sequence). In DNA form, the CDR3 reads TGTGCCAGGTGGGGGGGACAGGGAACACAAGAGACCCAGTACTTC. This codes for CARWGGQGTQETQYF.

The V call is TRBV19, the J call TRBJ1-2; no definite D call. The CDR3 covers 13 residues. Looked up from germline, CDR1 is LNHDA and CDR2 is SQIVND (reference sequence). Trimming shortened V by 5 bases and J by 2 bases, and 9 bases separated the two germline ends. CDR3 loop: CASSPSGNYGYTF. DNA for the CDR3: TGTGCCAGTAGTCCCTCGGGGAACTATGGCTACACCTTC.

J is TRBJ2-7 and V is TRBV5-4, with D possibly being TRBD2 (5 bases). The CDR3 sequence is 16 residues long. V lost 4 bases, J lost 5 bases, and 22 bases lay in between. The germline gives CDR1 SGHNT, CDR2 YYREEE (reference sequence). The DNA of the CDR3 is TGTGCCAGCAGCCCTGGGGAGCTAGAAGGTCAAAACGAGCAGTACTTC. This sequence encodes CASSPGELEGQNEQYF.

The chain carries TRBV4-1 and TRBJ2-1, with 8 bases aligning to TRBD2. The CDR3 consists of 16 residues. Germline V CDR1 and CDR2: MGHRA, YSYEKL. J lost 3 bases, V lost 4 bases, and 8 bases had no gene match. CDR3 loop: CASSRGLAVNYNEQFF. The CDR3 DNA is TGCGCCAGCAGCCGCGGACTAGCCGTTAACTACAATGAGCAGTTCTTC.

The chain has TRBV2 and TRBJ2-7, with TRBD2 identical over 8 bases. There are 15 residues in the CDR3. The junction had 11 bases not matched to a gene; V was cut back by 7 bases and J by 3 bases. The V gene's germline CDR1 is SNHLY and CDR2 FYNNEI. This CDR3 is CASILMEREFYEQYF. The CDR3 DNA is TGTGCCAGCATCCTCATGGAGCGGGAGTTCTACGAGCAGTACTTC.